This entry lists 24 T cell receptor beta chains sequenced from one sample in a study of regulatory T cells in long-lasting Graves disease. Investigators prepared the TCR beta libraries by applying iRepertoire HTBI primers and Arm-PCR of CDR3 regions. TCRdb re-derived calls from the multiplex PCR reads in MiXCR, one entry per CDR3 protein. The sample yields 300,000 to 400,000 distinct CDR3 sequences, about 16% seen once. Time point meaning: newly diagnosed GD, antithyroid drugs for less than 3 months. Generation of the TCR library employed RNA extracted from PBMCs. This material consisted of peripheral blood mononuclear cells (PBMCs), taken at new diagnosis, from a patient treated with antithyroid drugs. These receptor sequences come from a female donor with Graves disease.

Regarding this clonotype: One end of the junction varies from germline; a read error may be responsible. The chain links TRBV9 to TRBJ2-6; maybe TRBD1 (5 bases). The CDR3 consists of 15 residues. Germline assignment: CDR1 SGDLS and CDR2 YYNGEE. The CDR3 reads CASSVDRPGADVLTF. CDR3 nucleotide sequence: TGTGCCAGCAGCGTAGACAGGCCTGGGGCCGACGTCCTGACTTTC.

The table lists this clonotype with many counts. The CDR3 spells CASITGTQQFF. As DNA, the CDR3 is TGTGCCAGCATAACCGGGACGCAGCAGTTCTTC. The chain carries TRBV6-1 and TRBJ2-1; D possibly matches TRBD1 or TRBD2 (5 bases each). The V gene's germline CDR1 is MNHNS and CDR2 SASEGT. The V and J ends lost 7 bases and 11 bases respectively, with 12 bases between them. The CDR3 consists of 11 residues.

This clonotype was found many times. This chain joins TRBV27 and TRBJ2-7; tentatively, D is TRBD1 or TRBD2 (6 bases each). There are 12 residues in the CDR3. V lost 11 bases, J lost 2 bases, and 13 bases lay in between. CDR1 MNHEY and CDR2 SMNVEV come from the germline V gene (reference sequence). CDR3 nucleotides: TGTGCCTCCGGGGGACAACCCTACGAGCAGTACTTC. This translates into CASGGQPYEQYF.

The sample holds many counts of this clonotype. The chain couples TRBV24-1 to TRBJ2-1, with 7 bases that match TRBD2. The V and J ends lost 5 bases and 6 bases, in that order; junction bases with no gene match: 6. The CDR3 is made up of 14 amino acids. Germline assignment: CDR1 KGHDR and CDR2 SFDVKD. This chain's CDR3 is CATSGLAARNEQFF. CDR3 nucleotide sequence: TGTGCCACCAGTGGGCTAGCGGCACGCAATGAGCAGTTCTTC.

This clonotype was counted many times. The V gene is TRBV7-9, the J gene TRBJ1-2; 10 positions match TRBD1. This CDR3 contains 16 residues. J was trimmed by 8 bases and V by 0 bases; bases with no gene match: 9. In germline, CDR1 is SEHNR, CDR2 FQNEAQ (reference sequence). CDR3 sequence: CASSLAELGQGRGYTF. The CDR3 DNA sequence: TGTGCCAGCAGCTTAGCAGAACTGGGACAGGGGAGAGGCTACACCTTC.

This clonotype occurred many times. The chain uses TRBV20-1 and TRBJ2-3, with a tentative D call TRBD2 (6 bases). V dropped 8 bases and J dropped 0 bases, with 18 bases sitting between them. The CDR3 has 15 amino acids. Germline V lookup: CDR1 DFQATT, CDR2 SNEGSKA (reference sequence). The CDR3 region is CSLGPLGTSTDTQYF. CDR3 bases: TGCAGTCTTGGTCCGTTAGGGACTAGCACAGATACGCAGTATTTT.

Many counts were recorded for this clonotype. J is TRBJ1-5 and V is TRBV7-2, with a possible D match to TRBD1 (5 bases). From germline, CDR1 is SGHTA and CDR2 FQGNSA. The CDR3 is 17 residues long. V was trimmed by 4 bases and J by 3 bases, leaving 19 bases between them. The CDR3 is CASSSRGAGHYNQPQHF. As DNA, the CDR3 is TGTGCCAGCAGCTCTCGTGGGGCAGGTCACTACAATCAGCCCCAGCATTTT.

This clonotype occurred many times. The rearrangement uses TRBV28 and TRBJ2-3; TRBD2 matches 9 bases. There are 15 residues in the CDR3. Germline-derived CDR1 and CDR2 are MDHEN and SYDVKM. V shed 8 bases and J 0 bases; nucleotides not matched to a gene: 6. In DNA form, the CDR3 reads TGTGCCAGCCGCCGGACTAGCGCCAGCACAGATACGCAGTATTTT. This gives the protein CASRRTSASTDTQYF.

This clonotype was detected many times. The rearrangement links TRBV27 to TRBJ2-7; 12 bases are shared with TRBD2. Per the germline V gene, CDR1 is MNHEY and CDR2 is SMNVEV (reference sequence). Trimming removed 3 bases from V and 0 bases from J; junction bases left unmatched: 6. The CDR3 contains 17 residues. The DNA of the CDR3 is TGTGCCAGCAGTTTCCTCGGACTAGCGGGAAACTCCTACGAGCAGTACTTC. The encoded protein is CASSFLGLAGNSYEQYF.

In its sample, this clonotype was seen many times. This sequence joins TRBV6-2 or TRBV6-3 and TRBJ1-1; D remains unclear. Germline V CDR1 and CDR2: MNHEY, SVGEGT. This CDR3 region has 16 residues. The V end was cut by 0 bases, the J end by 0 bases, with 11 bases between. In DNA form, the CDR3 reads TGTGCCAGCAGTTACTCACAAAGCGAATTGAACACTGAAGCTTTCTTT. Its translation is CASSYSQSELNTEAFF.

This clonotype occurred many times. The chain joins TRBV7-3 to TRBJ1-2, with 8 bases aligning to TRBD1. In germline, CDR1 is SGHTA, CDR2 FQGTGA. This CDR3 is 13 amino acids long. With 4 bases clipped from V and 4 bases from J, the junction kept 2 bases outside the gene matches. CDR3 protein: CASSYGQGYGYTF. CDR3 bases: TGTGCCAGCAGCTATGGACAGGGCTATGGCTACACCTTC.

The chain couples TRBV5-1 to TRBJ2-2; the match to TRBD2 covers 13 bases. CDR1 and CDR2 from the germline V gene are SGHRS and YFSETQ. Germline trimming cut 0 bases from V and 0 bases from J; bases unmatched to any gene: 5. There are 19 residues in the CDR3. CDR3 nucleotide sequence: TGCGCCAGCAGCTTGGCCCGGGGACTAGCGGGGACGAACACCGGGGAGCTGTTTTTT. Its translation: CASSLARGLAGTNTGELFF.

This clonotype was recorded at least ten times. The rearrangement uses TRBV6-1 and TRBJ1-1, with 7 bases matching TRBD1. The CDR3 consists of 14 residues. CDR1 and CDR2 (germline): MNHNS, SASEGT. Germline trimming cut 7 bases from V and 1 base from J; bases unmatched to any gene: 6. This CDR3 reads CASKKDRANTEAFF. In DNA, the CDR3 is TGTGCCAGCAAGAAAGACAGGGCGAACACTGAAGCTTTCTTT.

The V and J genes are TRBV5-5 and TRBJ1-5; D ambiguous. With 2 bases removed from V and 6 bases from J, the gap between germline ends came to 18 bases. Germline V gene data show CDR1 as SGHKS and CDR2 as YYEKEE (reference sequence). This CDR3 comprises 16 residues. The CDR3 sequence: CASSFSARVSGQPQHF. CDR3 sequence (DNA): TGTGCCAGCAGCTTTTCGGCACGGGTATCGGGTCAGCCCCAGCATTTT.

V usage is TRBV7-9 and J usage is TRBJ2-5, with 11 bases identical to TRBD2. Germline CDR1 is SEHNR and CDR2 is FQNEAQ (reference sequence). The length of the CDR3 is 14 residues. Trimming took 8 bases from V and 3 from J; bases not matched to a gene: 5. The CDR3 reads CASVGSGGEETQYF. DNA for the CDR3: TGTGCCAGCGTTGGTAGCGGGGGGGAAGAGACCCAGTACTTC.

Many counts were recorded for this clonotype. The J gene is TRBJ1-4, the V gene TRBV13; 10 nucleotides agree with TRBD1. This CDR3 is built from 14 residues. Germline lookup yields CDR1 PRHDT and CDR2 FYEKMQ (reference sequence). V was clipped by 4 bases and J by 7 bases; unmatched bases: 3. CDR3 nucleotide sequence: TGTGCCAGCAGCTCCCGGGACAGGGGTGAAAAACTGTTTTTT. It translates to CASSSRDRGEKLFF.

In the case of this clonotype: Without the conserved terminal phenylalanine or tryptophan, this CDR3 likely stems from a read error. The limits of the CDR3 on the DNA are not certain, so only TCRdb's listed CDR3 is given. This chain joins TRBV12-3 or TRBV12-4 and TRBJ2-4; the D call of TRBD2 is as the table states it, not checked on the DNA. The CDR3 region is 13 residues in length, termini included. CDR3 sequence reads: CASSSNKRQYFGP.

This clonotype was detected ten times or more. V and J are TRBV6-2 or TRBV6-3 and TRBJ2-5; 10 bases are shared with TRBD1. Germline CDR1 is MNHEY and CDR2 is SVGEGT. There are 16 residues in the CDR3. Trimming removed 1 base from V and 2 bases from J; junction bases left unmatched: 4. DNA for the CDR3: TGTGCCAGCAGTTACTTTTGGGACAGGGGACAAGAGACCCAGTACTTC. Translating it yields CASSYFWDRGQETQYF.

This clonotype has only a few counts. V gene TRBV12-3 or TRBV12-4 combines with J gene TRBJ2-1; 10 bases match TRBD2. The CDR3 has 15 residues. V lost 2 bases and J lost 8; bases outside the gene matches: 6. In DNA, the CDR3 is TGTGCCAGCAGTTTATATCTAGCGGGAGATCATGAGCAGTTCTTC. Protein: CASSLYLAGDHEQFF.

This clonotype turned up a few times. This sequence joins TRBV4-3 and TRBJ2-1; D gene unclear. The CDR3 is 14 amino acids. The V and J ends lost 2 bases and 9 bases respectively, with 14 bases between them. CDR1 is LGHNA and CDR2 is YSLEER in the germline V gene. This chain's CDR3 is CASSQFGERREQFF. CDR3 bases: TGCGCCAGCAGCCAATTTGGAGAGCGACGTGAGCAGTTCTTC.

This clonotype was seen a handful of times. The chain uses TRBV25-1 and TRBJ2-3; 9 bases fit TRBD1. CDR3 size: 16 residues. The V segment lost 2 bases and the J segment 8 bases; nucleotides outside the gene matches: 11. Looked up from germline, CDR1 is MGHDK and CDR2 is SYGVNS. The CDR3 DNA reads TGTGCCAGCAGTGAAATGTGGACAGGGGCTACGATTACGCAGTATTTT. Translation gives CASSEMWTGATITQYF. Full variable domain (rest looked up from reference TRBV25-1 and TRBJ2-3): EADIYQTPRYLVIGTGKKITLECSQTMGHDKMYWYQQDPGMELHLIHYSYGVNSTEKGDLSSESTVSRIRTEHFPLTLESARPSHTSQYLCASSEMWTGATITQYFGPGTRLTVL.

The V and J genes are TRBV9 and TRBJ1-6, with a weak D call TRBD1 (5 bases). This CDR3 is built from 14 residues. With 0 bases removed from V and 10 bases from J, the gap between germline ends came to 11 bases. CDR1 is SGDLS and CDR2 is YYNGEE in the germline V gene. The CDR3 sequence: CASSVGGEDSPLHF. In DNA form, the CDR3 reads TGTGCCAGCAGCGTAGGAGGGGAGGACTCACCCCTCCACTTT.

The V call is TRBV10-3, the J call TRBJ2-3, with TRBD2 matching over 11 bases. Matching the DNA end better, TRBJ2-5 makes the J call doubtful. Germline lookup yields CDR1 ENHRY and CDR2 SYGVKD. This CDR3 region has 18 residues. Written as DNA, the CDR3 is TGTGCCATCAGTAGCTACGCGGGACTAGCGGCAGGGGTGGAGACCCAGTACTTC. Its translation is CAISSYAGLAAGVETQYF.

This clonotype was counted ten times or more. The chain combines TRBV19 with TRBJ1-1; D unresolved. Trimming pared 6 bases from V and 6 bases from J, leaving 11 bases between. Germline loops: CDR1 LNHDA, CDR2 SQIVND (reference sequence). The length of the CDR3 is 12 residues. The CDR3 protein is CASRSQLAEAFF. CDR3 in DNA: TGTGCCAGTAGGAGTCAGCTTGCTGAAGCTTTCTTT. The variable domain in full, with the rest retrieved from reference TRBV19 and TRBJ1-1, is DGGITQSPKYLFRKEGQNVTLSCEQNLNHDAMYWYRQDPGQGLRLIYYSQIVNDFQKGDIAEGYSVSREKKESFPLTVTSAQKNPTAFYLCASRSQLAEAFFGQGTRLTVV.